A selection of T cell receptor beta chains follows, all from one sample in a study of regulatory T cells in long-lasting Graves disease. TCRdb re-called the multiplex PCR reads with MiXCR, one entry per CDR3 protein. This table has 320,000 or so distinct CDR3 sequences, 18% appearing once. Material: peripheral blood mononuclear cells (PBMCs), obtained at new diagnosis, from a patient treated with antithyroid drugs. The receptors here all came from a female donor with Graves disease. Both conserved end residues are part of each CDR3. The D gene is left open where the match is weak. The size of a clone is reported for some rows only, either as once, few or many, or as a class for expanded clones.

DNA,CDR3,size,V,J,D
TGTGCCAGCAGTGGAGGGGGCTGGGGAGCTTTCTTT,CASSGGGWGAFF,many,TRBV28,TRBJ1-1,TRBD1
TGTGCCAGCAGCTTCTACGGCGACGGGGCGAACACTGAAGCTTTCTTT,CASSFYGDGANTEAFF,few,TRBV5-5,TRBJ1-1,NA
TGTGCCAGCAGCTCCACCTTAGCGGGACAGGGTCAGGAGACCCAGTACTTC,CASSSTLAGQGQETQYF,many,TRBV28,TRBJ2-5,NA
TGTGCCAGCAGTGCTTATCACGGTGGGGGGGGCTCTGGGGCCAACGTCCTGACTTTC,CASSAYHGGGGSGANVLTF,few,TRBV27,TRBJ2-6,TRBD2
TGTGCCAGCAGCTTAGAAGTCGAAGTCTCCTACAATGAGCAGTTCTTC,CASSLEVEVSYNEQFF,NA,TRBV11-3,TRBJ2-1,NA
TGTGCCTGGCTCGCGATTGGCACAGATACGCAGTATTTT,CAWLAIGTDTQYF,many,TRBV30,TRBJ2-3,NA
TGTGCCAGCAGCGTAAGGACAGCCACAGATACGCAGTATTTT,CASSVRTATDTQYF,many,TRBV9,TRBJ2-3,NA
TGTGCCAGCAGTTACCTCCCGAGACTAGCGGGGGGGCACGAGCAGTACTTC,CASSYLPRLAGGHEQYF,NA,TRBV6-5,TRBJ2-7,TRBD2
TGTGCCACCCGAACGGAACAGGGGGCAAGAAGTCAGCCCCAGCATTTT,CATRTEQGARSQPQHF,few,TRBV6-2/TRBV6-3,TRBJ1-5,TRBD1
TGTGCCAGCAGTGAAAGGACAGGGTATCTAGATACGCAGTATTTT,CASSERTGYLDTQYF,many,TRBV28,TRBJ2-3,TRBD1
TGTGCCAGCAGCGTAGCCTTGACGGGACAGCACTCCGAGCAGTACTTC,CASSVALTGQHSEQYF,few,TRBV9,TRBJ2-7,TRBD1
TGCAGTGCGCAATCCCGGGACATCAATCAGCCCCAGCATTTT,CSAQSRDINQPQHF,many,TRBV20-1,TRBJ1-5,NA
TGCGCCAGCAGCCTCCTAGCGGGGCCCTCCAATGAGCAGTTCTTC,CASSLLAGPSNEQFF,few,TRBV4-1,TRBJ2-1,TRBD2
TGTGCCAGCAGTTACTCGGGGCGGGAGGGAGGCTACGAGCAGTACTTC,CASSYSGREGGYEQYF,NA,TRBV6-6,TRBJ2-7,TRBD2
TGTGCCAGCAGTTTTTTTAGCGGGAGGACTTACGAGCAGTACTTC,CASSFFSGRTYEQYF,NA,TRBV12-3/TRBV12-4,TRBJ2-7,TRBD2
TGTGCCAGCAGCTTAGATGTCAGTCTAAACTATGGCTACACCTTC,CASSLDVSLNYGYTF,NA,TRBV7-2,TRBJ1-2,NA
TGTGCCACCAGCAGACGCGGGAGTCCCTATATTACCAAAAACATTCAGTACTTC,CATSRRGSPYITKNIQYF,many,TRBV15,TRBJ2-4,TRBD2
TGTGCCAGCAGTGAGATGGGGGGCACTGAAGCTTTCTTT,CASSEMGGTEAFF,NA,TRBV6-1,TRBJ1-1,NA
TGTGCCAGCAGTCTTTCCCTAAGGGCGCCAGATACGCAGTATTTT,CASSLSLRAPDTQYF,once,TRBV11-2,TRBJ2-3,NA
TGTGCCATCACCGGGACTAGCGGTCCCTACAATGAGCAGTTCTTC,CAITGTSGPYNEQFF,many,TRBV10-3,TRBJ2-1,TRBD2
TGTGCCAGCAGACCCAAGGGAGGGAGGGAGGGCGAGCAGTACTTC,CASRPKGGREGEQYF,few,TRBV7-9,TRBJ2-7,TRBD2
TGCAGTGCCATCGCCCAGGGGTCGGGCAATCAGCCCCAGCATTTT,CSAIAQGSGNQPQHF,many,TRBV20-1,TRBJ1-5,NA
TGTGCCAGTAGTATTGGGCCCTTTAGGGGGACCTACGAGCAGTACTTC,CASSIGPFRGTYEQYF,many,TRBV19,TRBJ2-7,NA
TGTGCCAGCAGTTCCGCATCGACTAGCGGACACTCCTACAATGAGCAGTTCTTC,CASSSASTSGHSYNEQFF,many,TRBV28,TRBJ2-1,TRBD2
TGTGCCAGCAGCTTTAAATTTAATGAAAAACTGTTTTTT,CASSFKFNEKLFF,many,TRBV11-2,TRBJ1-4,NA
TGTGCCAGCAGCAATCCTAGCGGGAGGGCCGGGGAGACCCAGTACTTC,CASSNPSGRAGETQYF,many,TRBV7-9,TRBJ2-5,TRBD2
TGTGCCAGCAGTCCCCCCTTAAGACTAGCGGGAGGTGGAGAGACCCAGTACTTC,CASSPPLRLAGGGETQYF,many,TRBV28,TRBJ2-5,TRBD2
TGTGCCTGGAGTGTACTAGCGTCGGGCAATGAGCAGTTCTTC,CAWSVLASGNEQFF,many,TRBV30,TRBJ2-1,TRBD2
TGTGCCAGCAGTCCTCTAGCGGGAGGGGAGTACGAGCAGTACTTC,CASSPLAGGEYEQYF,many,TRBV3-1,TRBJ2-7,TRBD2
TGTGCCTGGGCTAGCGGGAGGACCTACGAGCAGTACTTC,CAWASGRTYEQYF,many,TRBV30,TRBJ2-7,TRBD2
TGTGCCAGCAGCCGAACGGACAGGGGGCTCAATGAGCAGTTCTTC,CASSRTDRGLNEQFF,many,TRBV11-2,TRBJ2-1,TRBD1
TGTGCCAGCTCACCAATGGACAGTGTCATCTCTGGAAACACCATATATTTT,CASSPMDSVISGNTIYF,NA,TRBV18,TRBJ1-3,NA
TGTGCCAGCAGGGCATCGGGAACTGGAAACACCATATATTTT,CASRASGTGNTIYF,NA,TRBV6-1,TRBJ1-3,NA
TGTGCCAGCAGCTTGGTTGGACTAGCGGACTTCTACGAGCAGTACTTC,CASSLVGLADFYEQYF,many,TRBV5-5,TRBJ2-7,TRBD2
TGCAGTGCTAGAGATCTAGTCCAGGGAGGGGCCGGGGAGCTGTTTTTT,CSARDLVQGGAGELFF,few,TRBV20-1,TRBJ2-2,TRBD2
TGCAGTGCTAGAGTGGGCAGCGGGGGAAACACCGGGGAGCTGTTTTTT,CSARVGSGGNTGELFF,many,TRBV20-1,TRBJ2-2,TRBD2
TGTGCCAGCAGGAACTGGGGGCAGGGTGGAAACACCATATATTTT,CASRNWGQGGNTIYF,once,TRBV2,TRBJ1-3,NA
TGTGCCAGCAGCTCCGGGACCCTCTGGTACTATGAGCAGTTCTTC,CASSSGTLWYYEQFF,few,TRBV5-4,TRBJ2-1,NA
TGCAGTGCTAACCGGGACAGTCAGTTCGACGAGCAGTACTTC,CSANRDSQFDEQYF,many,TRBV20-1,TRBJ2-7,TRBD1
TGTGCCAGCAGCTCAGAAACGGTAGCCAAAAACATTCAGTACTTC,CASSSETVAKNIQYF,few,TRBV9,TRBJ2-4,NA
TGCAGCGTTGAAGGGGCAGGGAGCTCCTACGAGCAGTACTTC,CSVEGAGSSYEQYF,NA,TRBV29-1,TRBJ2-7,NA
TGCAGCGTAGCCACAGGGGGCTCCTACAATGAGCAGTTCTTC,CSVATGGSYNEQFF,few,TRBV29-1,TRBJ2-1,TRBD1